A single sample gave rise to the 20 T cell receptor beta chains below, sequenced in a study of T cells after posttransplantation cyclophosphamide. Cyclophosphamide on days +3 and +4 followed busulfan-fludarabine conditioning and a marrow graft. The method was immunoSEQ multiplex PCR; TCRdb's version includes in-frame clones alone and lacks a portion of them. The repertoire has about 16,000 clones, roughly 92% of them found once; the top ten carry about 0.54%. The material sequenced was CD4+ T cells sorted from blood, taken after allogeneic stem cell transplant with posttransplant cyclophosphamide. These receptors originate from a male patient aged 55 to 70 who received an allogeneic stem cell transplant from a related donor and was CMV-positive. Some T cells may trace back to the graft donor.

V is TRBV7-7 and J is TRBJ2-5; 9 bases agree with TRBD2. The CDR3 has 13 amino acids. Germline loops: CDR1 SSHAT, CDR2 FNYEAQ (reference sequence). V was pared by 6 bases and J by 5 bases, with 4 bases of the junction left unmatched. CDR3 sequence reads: CASSRGLAETQYF. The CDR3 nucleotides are TGTGCCAGCAGTCGCGGACTAGCGGAGACCCAGTACTTC.

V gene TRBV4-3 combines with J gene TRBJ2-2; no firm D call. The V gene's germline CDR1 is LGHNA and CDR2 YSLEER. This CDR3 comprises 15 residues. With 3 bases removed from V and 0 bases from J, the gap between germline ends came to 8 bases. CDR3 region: CASSQGPANTGELFF. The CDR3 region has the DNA TGCGCCAGCAGCCAGGGCCCCGCGAACACCGGGGAGCTGTTTTTT.

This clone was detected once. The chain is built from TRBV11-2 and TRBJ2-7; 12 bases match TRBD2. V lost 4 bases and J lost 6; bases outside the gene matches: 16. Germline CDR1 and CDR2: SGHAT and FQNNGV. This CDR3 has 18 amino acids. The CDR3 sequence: CASSSDNYASGGAAEQYF. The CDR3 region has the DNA TGTGCCAGCAGCTCGGACAATTACGCTAGCGGGGGGGCCGCCGAGCAGTACTTC.

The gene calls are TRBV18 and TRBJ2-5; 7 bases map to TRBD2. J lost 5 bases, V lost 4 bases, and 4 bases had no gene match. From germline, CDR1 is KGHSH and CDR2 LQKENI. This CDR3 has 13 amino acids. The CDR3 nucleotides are TGTGCCAGCTCACTCCAAGCGGGGGAGACCCAGTACTTC. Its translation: CASSLQAGETQYF.

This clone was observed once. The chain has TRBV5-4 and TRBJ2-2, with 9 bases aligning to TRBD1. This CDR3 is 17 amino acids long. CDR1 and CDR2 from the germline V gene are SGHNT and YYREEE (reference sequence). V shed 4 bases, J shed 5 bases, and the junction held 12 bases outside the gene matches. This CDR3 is CASSPGTGLFGTGELFF. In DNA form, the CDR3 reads TGTGCCAGCAGCCCGGGGACAGGGCTCTTTGGGACCGGGGAGCTGTTTTTT.

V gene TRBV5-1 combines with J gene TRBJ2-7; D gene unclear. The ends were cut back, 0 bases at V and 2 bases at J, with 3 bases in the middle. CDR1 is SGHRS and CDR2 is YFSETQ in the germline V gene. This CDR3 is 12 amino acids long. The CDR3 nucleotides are TGCGCCAGCAGCTTGGGTACCTACGAGCAGTACTTC. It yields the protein CASSLGTYEQYF.

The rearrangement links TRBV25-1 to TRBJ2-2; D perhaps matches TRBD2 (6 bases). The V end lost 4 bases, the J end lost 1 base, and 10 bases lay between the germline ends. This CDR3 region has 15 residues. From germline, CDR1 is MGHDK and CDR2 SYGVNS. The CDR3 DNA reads TGTGCCAGCAGTGTGGGGACTGAGAACACCGGGGAGCTGTTTTTT. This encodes CASSVGTENTGELFF.

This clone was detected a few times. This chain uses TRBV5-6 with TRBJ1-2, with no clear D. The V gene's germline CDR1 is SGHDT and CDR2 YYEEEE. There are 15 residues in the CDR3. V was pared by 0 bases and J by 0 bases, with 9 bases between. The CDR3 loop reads CASSLVAKANYGYTF. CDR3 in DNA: TGTGCCAGCAGCTTGGTTGCGAAAGCTAACTATGGCTACACCTTC.

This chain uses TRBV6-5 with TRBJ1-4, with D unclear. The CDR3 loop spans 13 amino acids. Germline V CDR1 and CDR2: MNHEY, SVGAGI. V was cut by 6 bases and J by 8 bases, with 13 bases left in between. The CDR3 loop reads CASRREGREKLFF. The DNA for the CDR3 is TGTGCCAGCAGACGGGAGGGTCGAGAAAAACTGTTTTTT.

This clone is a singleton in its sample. The CDR3 loop is CASSLYGTGVNEQYF. CDR3 nucleotide sequence: TGCGCCAGCAGCTTATACGGGACAGGGGTCAACGAGCAGTACTTC. The chain has TRBV5-1 and TRBJ2-7, with 10 bases lining up with TRBD1. Per germline, CDR1 SGHRS and CDR2 YFSETQ. CDR3 length: 15 amino acids. V lost 2 bases and J lost 5; bases outside the gene matches: 7.

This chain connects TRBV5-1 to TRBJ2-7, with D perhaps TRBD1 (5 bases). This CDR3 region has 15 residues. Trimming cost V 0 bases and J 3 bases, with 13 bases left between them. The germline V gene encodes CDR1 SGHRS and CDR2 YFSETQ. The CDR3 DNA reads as TGCGCCAGCAGCTTGGAGACAGTGCCTGGCTACGAGCAGTACTTC. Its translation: CASSLETVPGYEQYF.

This CDR3 reads CRGTGNTEAFF. CDR3 DNA: TGCAGGGGGACAGGGAACACTGAAGCTTTCTTT. The chain has TRBV20-1 and TRBJ1-1; 8 nucleotides align to TRBD1. This CDR3 comprises 11 residues. Germline V lookup: CDR1 DFQATT, CDR2 SNEGSKA (reference sequence).

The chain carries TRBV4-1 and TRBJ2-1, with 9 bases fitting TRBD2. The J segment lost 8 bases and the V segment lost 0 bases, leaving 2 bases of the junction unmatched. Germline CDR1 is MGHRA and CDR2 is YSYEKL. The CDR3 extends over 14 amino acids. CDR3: CASSQEGGRDEQFF. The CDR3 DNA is TGCGCCAGCAGCCAAGAGGGCGGGAGGGATGAGCAGTTCTTC.

CDR3 loop: CASSPRQGGAEAFF. The CDR3 DNA follows: TGTGCCAGCTCACCAAGACAAGGAGGCGCTGAAGCTTTCTTT. The chain combines TRBV18 with TRBJ1-1; D uncertain. This CDR3 region has 14 residues. Per germline, CDR1 KGHSH and CDR2 LQKENI. The V gene lost 2 bases and the J gene lost 6 bases, with 13 bases spanning the gap.

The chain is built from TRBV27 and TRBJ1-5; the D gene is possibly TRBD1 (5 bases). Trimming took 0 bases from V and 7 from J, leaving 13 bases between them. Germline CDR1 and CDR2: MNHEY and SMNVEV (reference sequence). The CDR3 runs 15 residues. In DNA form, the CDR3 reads TGTGCCAGCAGTTTATCTTCCAGGGTAGACCAGCCCCAGCATTTT. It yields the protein CASSLSSRVDQPQHF.

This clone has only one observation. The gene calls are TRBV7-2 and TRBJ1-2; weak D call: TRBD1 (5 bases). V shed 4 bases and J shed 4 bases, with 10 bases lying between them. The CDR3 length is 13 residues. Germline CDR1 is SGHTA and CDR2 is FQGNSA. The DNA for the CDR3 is TGTGCCAGCAGCTCCGGGCAGGGCTATGGCTACACCTTC. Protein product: CASSSGQGYGYTF. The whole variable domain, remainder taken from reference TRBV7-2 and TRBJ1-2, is GAGVSQSPSNKVTEKGKDVELRCDPISGHTALYWYRQSLGQGLEFLIYFQGNSAPDKSGLPSDRFSAERTGGSVSTLTIQRTQQEDSAVYLCASSSGQGYGYTFGSGTRLTVV.

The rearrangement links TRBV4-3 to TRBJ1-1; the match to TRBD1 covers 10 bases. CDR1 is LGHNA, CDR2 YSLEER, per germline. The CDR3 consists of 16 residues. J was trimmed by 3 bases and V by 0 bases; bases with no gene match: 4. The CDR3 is CASSQEIGQGDTEAFF. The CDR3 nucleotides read TGCGCCAGCAGCCAAGAGATCGGACAGGGGGACACTGAAGCTTTCTTT.

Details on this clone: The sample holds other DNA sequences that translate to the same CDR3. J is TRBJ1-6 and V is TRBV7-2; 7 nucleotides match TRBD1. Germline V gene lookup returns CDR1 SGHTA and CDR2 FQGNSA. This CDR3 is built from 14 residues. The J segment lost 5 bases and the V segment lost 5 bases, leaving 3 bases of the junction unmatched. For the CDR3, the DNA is TGTGCCAGCAGCCTGACAGGGAATAATTCACCCCTCCACTTT. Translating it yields CASSLTGNNSPLHF.

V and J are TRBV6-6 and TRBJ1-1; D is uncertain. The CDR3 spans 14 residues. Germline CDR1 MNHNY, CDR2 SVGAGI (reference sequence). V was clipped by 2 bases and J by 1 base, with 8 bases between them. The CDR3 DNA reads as TGTGCCAGCAGTTACGATCCCAGGAACACTGAAGCTTTCTTT. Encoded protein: CASSYDPRNTEAFF.

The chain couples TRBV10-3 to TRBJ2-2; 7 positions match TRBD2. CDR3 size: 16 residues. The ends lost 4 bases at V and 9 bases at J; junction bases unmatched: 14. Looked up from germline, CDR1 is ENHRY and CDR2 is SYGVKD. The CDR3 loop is CAISVGRSGDVRELFF. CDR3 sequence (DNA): TGTGCCATCAGTGTTGGTAGGAGCGGGGATGTTAGGGAGCTGTTTTTT.